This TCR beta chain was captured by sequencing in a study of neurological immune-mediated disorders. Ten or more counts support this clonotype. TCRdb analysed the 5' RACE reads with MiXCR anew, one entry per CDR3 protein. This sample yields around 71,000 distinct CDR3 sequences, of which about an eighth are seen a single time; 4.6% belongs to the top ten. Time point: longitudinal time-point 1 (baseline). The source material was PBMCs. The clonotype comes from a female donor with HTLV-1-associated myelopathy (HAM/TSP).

CDR3 sequence reads: CASSQGREGSNEQYF. DNA for the CDR3: TGCGCCAGCAGCCAAGGGAGGGAGGGGAGTAACGAGCAGTACTTC. This rearrangement joins TRBV4-1 to TRBJ2-7, with TRBD2 matching 7 bases. The length of the CDR3 is 15 residues. CDR1 and CDR2 (germline): MGHRA, YSYEKL. The trim removed 1 base at V and 5 bases at J, leaving 8 bases unmatched.